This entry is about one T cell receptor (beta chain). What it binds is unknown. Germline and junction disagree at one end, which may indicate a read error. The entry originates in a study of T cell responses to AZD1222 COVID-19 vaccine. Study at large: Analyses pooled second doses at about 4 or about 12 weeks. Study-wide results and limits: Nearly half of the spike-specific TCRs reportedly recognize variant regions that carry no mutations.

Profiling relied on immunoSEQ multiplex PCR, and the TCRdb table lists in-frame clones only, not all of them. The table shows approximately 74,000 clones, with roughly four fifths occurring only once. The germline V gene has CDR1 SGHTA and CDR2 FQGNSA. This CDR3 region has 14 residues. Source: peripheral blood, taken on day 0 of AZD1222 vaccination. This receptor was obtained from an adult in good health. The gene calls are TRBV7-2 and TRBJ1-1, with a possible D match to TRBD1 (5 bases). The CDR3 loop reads CVSSLGTEITEAFF. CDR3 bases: TGTGTCAGCAGCTTAGGGACGGAAATCACTGAAGCTTTCTTT. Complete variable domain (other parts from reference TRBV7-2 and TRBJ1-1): GAGVSQSPSNKVTEKGKDVELRCDPISGHTALYWYRQSLGQGLEFLIYFQGNSAPDKSGLPSDRFSAERTGGSVSTLTIQRTQQEDSAVYLCVSSLGTEITEAFFGQGTRLTVV.